This section outlines one TCR beta chain sequence together with its context. Antigen unknown. This sample was included in a study of glioma-infiltrating T cells after dendritic cell vaccination. Whole-study results and caveats: Higher TCR clonality did not directly relate to longer survival. Few patients contributed both blood and tumor specimens.

All glioblastoma patients lacked an isocitrate dehydrogenase mutation. With 3 bases clipped from V and 3 bases from J, the junction kept 4 bases outside the gene matches. The CDR3 is 16 residues long. Per germline, CDR1 LNHDA and CDR2 SQIVND (reference sequence). Only in-frame clones appear in the TCRdb table, and some are missing; sequencing was by immunoSEQ multiplex PCR. The table records approximately 100,000 clones, approximately 80% of them present only once. This material consisted of blood, taken before dendritic cell vaccination. The source is a human donor with glioblastoma. V and J are TRBV19 and TRBJ2-3; 12 nucleotides line up with TRBD2. The CDR3, as DNA: TGTGCCAGTAGTATCTGGACTAGCGGGATGACAGATACGCAGTATTTT. Translating it yields CASSIWTSGMTDTQYF.